The sequence of this T cell receptor (beta chain) was determined in a study of metastatic and nonmetastatic thyroid tumors. Per the study methods: Clinicopathological groups differed in CDR3, with these differences serving to build a distant-metastasis classifier for papillary thyroid cancer. TCRdb re-called clones via MiXCR from the PCR reads. V and J calls and clone size were set by TCRdb, not the authors. The table includes roughly 55,000 clones, about 17% detected once. V was pared by 4 bases and J by 11 bases, with 14 bases between. This CDR3 region has 12 residues. No treatment of any kind had been given to any patient before thyroid surgery. This clone has at least ten counts. The antigen is undetermined. A clone one base away is much larger, so this may be a read error. Study results and caveats: In both blood and tumor samples, TCR beta diversity was reported significantly higher for malignant than benign nodules.

This clonotype was obtained from a male donor with papillary thyroid cancer or a benign thyroid nodule (not recorded which). Some clones in this sample may be carry-over from other donors' samples. V usage is TRBV12-3 or TRBV12-4 and J usage is TRBJ1-1, with a possible D match to TRBD1 (5 bases). Sample: blood. The DNA for the CDR3 is TGTGCCAGCAGTTCACCGGGGCCCCGGGCTTTCTTT. Translated: CASSSPGPRAFF.